This T cell receptor (beta chain) was identified during a study of spatial heterogeneity in lung cancer. Study-level background: Each unique TCR and UMI combination was seen more than ten times on average in raw reads.

V lost 4 bases, J lost 5 bases, and 8 bases lay in between. CDR3 length: 12 residues. Looked up from germline, CDR1 is MDHEN and CDR2 is SYDVKM. This clonotype was recorded many times. Antigen specificity is unknown. Study-wide findings and caveats: Intratumoral expanded alpha and beta TCR counts were found to track tumor mutation counts.

TCR cDNA molecules each had a unique molecular identifier. One entry per CDR3 protein results from TCRdb running MiXCR on the 5' RACE reads. This sample carries 100,000 or so distinct CDR3 sequences, under 4.5% of them seen once, and the ten largest clones take about 20%. Time point specified: sample taken at primary tumor resection. The donors comprised 60 to 80 untreated early-stage non-small cell lung cancer patients. Researchers sequenced whole RNA taken from tumor, nontumor lung or frozen PBMC without sorting. The V call is TRBV28, the J call TRBJ1-2, with D uncertain. Here the sequenced sample was lung tumor tissue, taken at surgery. The receptor was derived from a male donor with early-stage non-small cell lung cancer. CDR3 in amino acids: CASSSPLYGYTF. The CDR3 DNA reads TGTGCCAGCAGTTCCCCCTTATATGGCTACACCTTC.